A single sample is the source of the 26 T cell receptor beta chains below, sequenced in a study of early T cells in non-severe SARS-CoV-2 infection. TCRdb reprocessed the 5' RACE reads with MiXCR, giving one entry per CDR3 protein. This sample carries about 57,000 distinct CDR3 sequences, 10% of them seen once, and the ten largest clones take 8.5% to 9%. The material sequenced was whole blood. The receptors originated from an adult who was a healthcare worker with PCR-confirmed SARS-CoV-2 infection or an uninfected control (not recorded which).

This clonotype has more than one count but fewer than ten. The genes are TRBV7-2 and TRBJ1-1, with unresolved D. Germline V gives CDR1 SGHTA, CDR2 FQGNSA. V was pared by 5 bases and J by 1 base, with 20 bases between. The CDR3 is 17 amino acids. Written as DNA, the CDR3 is TGTGCCAGCAGCCATTTGACTCCGACCTTGCGGAACACTGAAGCTTTCTTT. Its translation is CASSHLTPTLRNTEAFF.

Regarding this clonotype: A clone one base away is much larger, so this may be a read error. The rearrangement uses TRBV5-1 and TRBJ2-3, with TRBD2 identical over 9 bases. There are 17 residues in the CDR3. The V gene's germline CDR1 is SGHRS and CDR2 YFSETQ. J was trimmed by 4 bases and V by 0 bases; bases with no gene match: 9. CDR3 in amino acids: CASSLVRAGGLADTQYF. The CDR3 nucleotides are TGCGCCAGCAGCTTGGTCCGGGCGGGAGGGCTTGCAGATACGCAGTATTTT.

The rearrangement uses TRBV29-1 and TRBJ1-2, with D unresolved. Trimming stripped 4 bases from V and 4 bases from J, with 10 bases between. CDR3 length: 12 residues. CDR1 is SQVTM, CDR2 ANQGSEA, per germline. In DNA, the CDR3 is TGCAGCGTTGCCCCAATACTCTATGGCTACACCTTC. Translation: CSVAPILYGYTF.

This clonotype was picked up many times. The rearrangement links TRBV7-9 to TRBJ2-7; TRBD1 might be the D (6 bases). V was shortened by 1 base and J by 4 bases, with 14 bases between the two germline ends. Germline CDR1 SEHNR, CDR2 FQNEAQ (reference sequence). The CDR3 has 15 residues. CDR3 sequence reads: CASSLGEGQIYEQYF. In nucleotides, the CDR3 is TGTGCCAGCAGCTTAGGGGAAGGACAGATATACGAGCAGTACTTC.

The chain uses TRBV6-5 and TRBJ2-7, with 10 bases that match TRBD2. CDR1 and CDR2 (germline): MNHEY, SVGAGI. Germline trimming cut 2 bases from V and 3 bases from J; bases unmatched to any gene: 4. The CDR3 covers 15 residues. The CDR3 loop is CASSYTASGSYEQYF. In DNA, the CDR3 is TGTGCCAGCAGTTACACAGCTAGCGGGAGCTACGAGCAGTACTTC.

This clonotype was counted at least ten times. The chain links TRBV7-9 to TRBJ2-5; 9 bases map to TRBD1. The CDR3 extends over 15 amino acids. J lost 5 bases, V lost 5 bases, and 9 bases had no gene match. Germline CDR1 reads SEHNR; CDR2 reads FQNEAQ (reference sequence). CDR3 region: CASSPWDRVPETQYF. CDR3 nucleotide sequence: TGTGCCAGCAGCCCCTGGGACAGGGTACCGGAGACCCAGTACTTC.

This clonotype occurred many times. V is TRBV9 and J is TRBJ2-1, with 8 bases fitting TRBD2. After removal of 3 bases from V and 7 bases from J, the junction contained 12 bases not matched to a gene. The CDR3 loop spans 16 amino acids. Germline assignment: CDR1 SGDLS and CDR2 YYNGEE. CDR3 sequence: CASSAPGLERNNEQFF. DNA of the CDR3: TGTGCCAGCAGCGCCCCGGGACTAGAGAGAAATAATGAGCAGTTCTTC.

This clonotype showed up many times. The V gene is TRBV19, the J gene TRBJ1-4; 8 nucleotides agree with TRBD1. J was trimmed by 6 bases and V by 5 bases; bases with no gene match: 8. This CDR3 is built from 15 residues. The germline gives CDR1 LNHDA, CDR2 SQIVND (reference sequence). In DNA, the CDR3 is TGTGCCAGTAGTCCCGGACAGGGCGACGATGAAAAACTGTTTTTT. Encoded protein: CASSPGQGDDEKLFF.

Comment on this clonotype: Just one base apart from a much larger clone, this may be a read error. The chain combines TRBV10-3 with TRBJ2-5; D is undetermined. Germline V CDR1 and CDR2: ENHRY, SYGVKD. The V and J ends lost 2 bases and 4 bases respectively, with 2 bases between them. This CDR3 comprises 11 residues. CDR3 in DNA: TGTGCCATCAGTGAGGGAGAGACCCAGTACTTC. This translates into CAISEGETQYF.

This clonotype ranks as medium-sized. The chain links TRBV11-2 to TRBJ2-1, with D unresolved. CDR1 and CDR2 from the germline V gene are SGHAT and FQNNGV. Trimming stripped 5 bases from V and 2 bases from J, with 10 bases between. The CDR3 loop spans 14 amino acids. The CDR3 bases are TGTGCCAGCAGCCCATCCGGGCCCTACAATGAGCAGTTCTTC. This encodes CASSPSGPYNEQFF.

At least ten counts were recorded for this clonotype. The chain uses TRBV4-3 and TRBJ2-7; 11 bases are shared with TRBD2. From germline, CDR1 is LGHNA and CDR2 YSLEER. The CDR3 is 15 amino acids. The V segment lost 0 bases and the J segment 3 bases; nucleotides outside the gene matches: 1. The DNA of the CDR3 is TGCGCCAGCAGCCAAGAGACTAGCGGGGTCTACGAGCAGTACTTC. This codes for CASSQETSGVYEQYF.

This clonotype was observed a few times. The chain has TRBV21-1 and TRBJ2-5; TRBD1 is taken as the D call from the table, unchecked against the DNA. TRBV21-1 corresponds to a pseudogene. CDR3 length: 16 residues. This chain's CDR3 is CASSSRDREKLETQYF. CDR3 nucleotide sequence: TGTGCCAGCAGCAGCCGGGACAGGGAAAAGTTGGAGACCCAGTACTTC.

This clonotype has a count of ten or more. The chain uses TRBV24-1 and TRBJ1-4; no firm D call. The length of the CDR3 is 11 residues. Looked up from germline, CDR1 is KGHDR and CDR2 is SFDVKD. The germline V and J ends were trimmed by 2 bases and 6 bases, with 0 bases remaining between them. This CDR3 is CATSDYEKLFF. CDR3 nucleotides: TGTGCCACCAGTGATTATGAAAAACTGTTTTTT.

This clonotype was seen repeatedly, ten times or more. The CDR3 nucleotides read TGTGCCATCACCCATACAGCAAACAATGAGCAGTTCTTC. Translating gives CAITHTANNEQFF. The chain couples TRBV10-3 to TRBJ2-1; D unclear. The length of the CDR3 is 13 residues. Trimming cost V 7 bases and J 5 bases, with 12 bases left between them. Germline CDR1 reads ENHRY; CDR2 reads SYGVKD.

This clonotype came up a few times. An end of the junction differs from the germline gene, which may be a read error. The chain links TRBV7-2 to TRBJ2-1; 15 nucleotides agree with TRBD2. CDR1 is SGHTA and CDR2 is FQGNSA in the germline V gene. The CDR3 loop spans 15 amino acids. The CDR3 here is CASSPRGLAGGRKVF. The CDR3 DNA reads TGTGCCAGCAGCCCTAGAGGACTAGCGGGAGGGCGGAAGGTCTTC. The whole variable domain, filled in from reference TRBV7-2 and TRBJ2-1, reads GAGVSQSPSNKVTEKGKDVELRCDPISGHTALYWYRQSLGQGLEFLIYFQGNSAPDKSGLPSDRFSAERTGGSVSTLTIQRTQQEDSAVYLCASSPRGLAGGRKVFGPGTRLTVL.

This clonotype appeared a few times. The gene calls are TRBV6-4 and TRBJ2-3; 7 bases agree with TRBD2. Germline assignment: CDR1 MRHNA and CDR2 SNTAGT. The CDR3 has 14 residues. Trimming cost V 6 bases and J 2 bases; bases outside gene matches: 5. CDR3 loop: CASRLRENTDTQYF. CDR3 coding DNA: TGTGCCAGCAGACTGCGGGAGAACACAGATACGCAGTATTTT.

This clonotype was picked up many times. The chain couples TRBV4-2 to TRBJ2-7; D is uncertain. In germline, CDR1 is LGHNA, CDR2 YNFKEQ. The ends were cut back, 0 bases at V and 2 bases at J, with 8 bases in the middle. The CDR3 spans 14 residues. The DNA of the CDR3 is TGTGCCAGCAGCCAAGAGAGGACGACCTACGAGCAGTACTTC. This gives the protein CASSQERTTYEQYF.

This clonotype showed up many times. The chain carries TRBV20-1 and TRBJ1-4; D is unresolved. V was cut by 3 bases and J by 12 bases, with 14 bases left in between. The CDR3 totals 12 residues. Germline CDR1 DFQATT, CDR2 SNEGSKA (reference sequence). The CDR3 reads CSARRTAGELFF. The CDR3 nucleotides are TGCAGTGCTAGGAGGACCGCTGGAGAACTGTTTTTT.

This clonotype was observed a handful of times. This chain connects TRBV20-1 to TRBJ1-6, with D uncertain. From germline, CDR1 is DFQATT and CDR2 SNEGSKA (reference sequence). The CDR3 covers 13 residues. The CDR3, as DNA: TGCAGCGGAGAGGGCGCCTATAATTCACCCCTCCACTTT. Its translation: CSGEGAYNSPLHF.

The chain couples TRBV7-9 to TRBJ2-2, with TRBD1 matching over 9 bases. Germline V gene lookup returns CDR1 SEHNR and CDR2 FQNEAQ (reference sequence). The CDR3 has 14 amino acids. V was clipped by 7 bases and J by 4 bases; unmatched bases: 4. The CDR3 loop is CASIGQGTTGELFF. Written as DNA, the CDR3 is TGTGCCAGCATCGGACAGGGGACCACCGGGGAGCTGTTTTTT.

This clonotype was counted many times. The chain combines TRBV18 with TRBJ2-7, with 8 bases fitting TRBD1. This CDR3 has 15 amino acids. Germline trimming cut 1 base from V and 6 bases from J; bases unmatched to any gene: 8. Looked up from germline, CDR1 is KGHSH and CDR2 is LQKENI. CDR3 residues: CASSPLTGVKSEQYF. CDR3 coding DNA: TGTGCCAGCTCACCACTGACAGGGGTGAAGAGCGAGCAGTACTTC.

The CDR3 reads CASSLDLAPYNEQFF. CDR3 bases: TGTGCCAGCAGCTTAGATCTCGCGCCATACAATGAGCAGTTCTTC. This chain links TRBV11-2 with TRBJ2-1, with D unresolved. CDR1 and CDR2 from the germline V gene are SGHAT and FQNNGV. The CDR3 runs to 15 residues. V was cut by 0 bases and J by 4 bases, with 10 bases left in between.

In this sample, this clonotype turned up a few times. The chain links TRBV27 to TRBJ2-3; 8 bases are shared with TRBD1. Germline V lookup: CDR1 MNHEY, CDR2 SMNVEV (reference sequence). V was pared by 5 bases and J by 2 bases, with 12 bases of the junction left unmatched. This CDR3 has 17 residues. The DNA of the CDR3 is TGTGCCAGCAGTCCTCCCCCGGACAGGGAAGCCACAGATACGCAGTATTTT. This codes for CASSPPPDREATDTQYF.

The V and J genes are TRBV7-2 and TRBJ2-7; 7 positions match TRBD1. Germline V gene data show CDR1 as SGHTA and CDR2 as FQGNSA. The CDR3 is 12 residues long. Losses at the gene ends were 6 bases for V and 9 bases for J; bases not matched to a gene: 8. This CDR3 is CASSYRGLGQYF. For the CDR3, the DNA is TGTGCCAGCAGTTACAGGGGCTTAGGGCAGTACTTC.

Many counts were recorded for this clonotype. The CDR3 coding sequence is TGTGCCTGGACAGGATCGTGGCGGGCCCTTGAGCAGTACTTC. Translated, it gives CAWTGSWRALEQYF. V and J are TRBV30 and TRBJ2-7, with D perhaps matching TRBD2 (5 bases). CDR3 length: 14 amino acids. The germline V gene has CDR1 GTSNPN and CDR2 SVGIG (reference sequence). The V end was cut by 4 bases, the J end by 7 bases, with 20 bases between. The full variable domain, rest sourced from reference TRBV30 and TRBJ2-7, is SQTIHQWPATLVQPVGSPLSLECTVEGTSNPNLYWYRQAAGRGLQLLFYSVGIGQISSEVPQNLSASRPQDRQFILSSKKLLLSDSGFYLCAWTGSWRALEQYFGPGTRLTVT.

V is TRBV5-1 and J is TRBJ2-1, with 8 bases matching TRBD1. The CDR3 loop spans 14 amino acids. Germline V lookup: CDR1 SGHRS, CDR2 YFSETQ. J gave up 7 bases and V 2 bases, and 5 bases lay outside the gene matches. CDR3 in amino acids: CASSLTHRGNEQFF. CDR3 DNA: TGCGCCAGCAGCTTAACACACAGGGGGAATGAGCAGTTCTTC.